A single sample is the source of the 26 T cell receptor beta chains below, sequenced in a study of technical replicates of blood from a few donors. Clones were read by immunoSEQ multiplex PCR, and TCRdb kept only the in-frame ones, dropping some. The repertoire holds under 95,000 clones, with 95% as singletons. Sequences were obtained from T cells isolated from PBMCs. Receptors were obtained from a human donor in good health.

The chain joins TRBV27 to TRBJ2-7; tentatively, D is TRBD1 (5 bases). V was shortened by 6 bases and J by 10 bases, with 19 bases between the two germline ends. The CDR3 totals 13 residues. The germline gives CDR1 MNHEY, CDR2 SMNVEV (reference sequence). CDR3 DNA sequence: TGTGCCAGCAGCCGAGACAGACCGGAATCCCAGTACTTC. Translated: CASSRDRPESQYF.

The chain uses TRBV6-1 and TRBJ2-3, with 10 bases aligning to TRBD2. J was trimmed by 2 bases and V by 6 bases; bases with no gene match: 8. The V gene's germline CDR1 is MNHNS and CDR2 SASEGT. The CDR3 is made up of 16 amino acids. The CDR3 DNA sequence: TGTGCCAGCAGCGAACCAGCGGGGGGGTCCACAGATACGCAGTATTTT. Its translation: CASSEPAGGSTDTQYF.

This clone was seen only once. This chain links TRBV27 with TRBJ2-5; D is unclear. V lost 0 bases and J 6 bases, leaving 14 bases between the germline ends. This CDR3 region has 15 residues. Germline V lookup: CDR1 MNHEY, CDR2 SMNVEV (reference sequence). The CDR3 spells CASSLSVGSGQTQYF. Here the CDR3 DNA reads TGTGCCAGCAGTTTATCGGTCGGCTCAGGCCAGACCCAGTACTTC.

The V gene is TRBV18, the J gene TRBJ2-7, with 9 positions matching TRBD1. After removal of 6 bases from V and 3 bases from J, the junction contained 3 bases not matched to a gene. The CDR3 runs to 13 residues. CDR1 and CDR2 from the germline V gene are KGHSH and LQKENI. This chain's CDR3 is CASSGTGNYEQYF. CDR3 coding DNA: TGTGCCAGCTCCGGGACAGGGAACTACGAGCAGTACTTC.

The genes are TRBV4-1 and TRBJ2-2, with a possible D match to TRBD1 (5 bases). CDR1 and CDR2 from the germline V gene are MGHRA and YSYEKL. V was clipped by 0 bases and J by 4 bases, with 12 bases between them. This CDR3 is 16 amino acids long. This CDR3 is CASSQEPGLGTGELFF. In DNA, the CDR3 is TGCGCCAGCAGCCAAGAACCAGGGCTTGGCACCGGGGAGCTGTTTTTT.

The chain employs TRBV30 and TRBJ1-6; 10 bases fit TRBD1. The CDR3 is 16 amino acids. Looked up from germline, CDR1 is GTSNPN and CDR2 is SVGIG (reference sequence). The J segment lost 6 bases and the V segment lost 4 bases, leaving 9 bases of the junction unmatched. In nucleotides, the CDR3 is TGTGCCTGGAATCGACAGGGGGCGAGTGGTAATTCACCCCTCCACTTT. Its protein is CAWNRQGASGNSPLHF.

This chain uses TRBV4-1 with TRBJ2-3; 9 bases line up with TRBD2. Germline-derived CDR1 and CDR2 are MGHRA and YSYEKL. This CDR3 is 17 amino acids long. V gave up 2 bases and J gave up 2 bases; unmatched junction bases: 8. CDR3 protein: CASSQPLSGRNTDTQYF. The CDR3 bases are TGCGCCAGCAGCCAACCTTTGAGCGGGAGGAACACAGATACGCAGTATTTT.

This CDR3 is CASSGTTSYNEQFF. The CDR3 bases are TGCGCCAGCAGCGGGACTACCTCCTACAATGAGCAGTTCTTC. The V and J genes are TRBV5-1 and TRBJ2-1; 7 bases align to TRBD2. The ends lost 4 bases at V and 0 bases at J; junction bases unmatched: 1. CDR1 and CDR2 from the germline V gene are SGHRS and YFSETQ. This CDR3 region has 14 residues.

The V call is TRBV9, the J call TRBJ1-5; TRBD1 aligns across 7 bases. This CDR3 contains 15 residues. Germline values: CDR1 SGDLS, CDR2 YYNGEE. Trimming cost V 3 bases and J 7 bases; bases outside gene matches: 10. The CDR3 nucleotides read TGTGCCAGCAGCGGAGGGGACAGCCCGGGGCAGCCCCAGCATTTT. This encodes CASSGGDSPGQPQHF.

The chain couples TRBV27 to TRBJ2-1; maybe TRBD1 (5 bases). The germline V gene has CDR1 MNHEY and CDR2 SMNVEV (reference sequence). The CDR3 runs to 16 residues. Trimming removed 5 bases from V and 5 bases from J, with 19 bases in between. This CDR3 is CASSLLTSGPHNEQFF. CDR3 in DNA: TGTGCCAGCAGTCTGCTAACGTCAGGGCCCCACAATGAGCAGTTCTTC.

This clone was seen just once. The chain recombines TRBV28 with TRBJ2-7; 10 bases are shared with TRBD2. This CDR3 is built from 15 residues. The germline gives CDR1 MDHEN, CDR2 SYDVKM. The V segment lost 7 bases and the J segment 4 bases; nucleotides outside the gene matches: 10. In DNA form, the CDR3 reads TGTGCCAGCACCCCCCCTAGCGGGAGTCAGTACGAGCAGTACTTC. It is translated as CASTPPSGSQYEQYF.

The chain has TRBV4-2 and TRBJ1-2; 7 nucleotides line up with TRBD1. The germline V gene has CDR1 LGHNA and CDR2 YNFKEQ. The ends lost 1 base at V and 8 bases at J; junction bases unmatched: 10. This CDR3 region has 15 residues. CDR3 in DNA: TGTGCCAGCAGCCAAGGACGAGGGGGCACGAAAGGCTACACCTTC. Protein product: CASSQGRGGTKGYTF.

The V call is TRBV4-1, the J call TRBJ2-3; the D is unclear. The CDR3 contains 15 residues. Trimming shortened V by 4 bases and J by 6 bases, and 17 bases separated the two germline ends. In germline, CDR1 is MGHRA, CDR2 YSYEKL. CDR3 in DNA: TGCGCCAGCAGCCTCTCTAGGTCCCCTTCCGATACGCAGTATTTT. Translating it yields CASSLSRSPSDTQYF.

The genes are TRBV13 and TRBJ1-2, with a weak D call TRBD1 (6 bases). Deletions cut 5 bases from V and 3 bases from J, with 16 bases between. This CDR3 has 15 amino acids. Germline V gene sequence: CDR1 PRHDT, CDR2 FYEKMQ (reference sequence). CDR3 nucleotide sequence: TGTGCCAGCAGCACCAGTGTGGGGGCTGACTATGGCTACACCTTC. Translated: CASSTSVGADYGYTF.

The rearrangement uses TRBV28 and TRBJ1-1; D call uncertain. Trimming took 2 bases from V and 8 from J, leaving 12 bases between them. CDR3 length: 13 residues. CDR1 is MDHEN, CDR2 SYDVKM, per germline. CDR3 bases: TGTGCCAGCAGTTTACTCTCGGAGGGAGAAGCTTTCTTT. It encodes CASSLLSEGEAFF.

This chain uses TRBV9 with TRBJ1-1, with a weak D call TRBD1 (6 bases). Per germline, CDR1 SGDLS and CDR2 YYNGEE. Trimming removed 0 bases at V and 1 base at J, with 7 bases between. This CDR3 is built from 14 residues. This chain's CDR3 is CASSVGGRNTEAFF. CDR3 DNA: TGTGCCAGCAGCGTAGGGGGGCGGAACACTGAAGCTTTCTTT. The full variable domain, rest sourced from reference TRBV9 and TRBJ1-1, is DSGVTQTPKHLITATGQRVTLRCSPRSGDLSVYWYQQSLDQGLQFLIQYYNGEERAKGNILERFSAQQFPDLHSELNLSSLELGDSALYFCASSVGGRNTEAFFGQGTRLTVV.

The chain couples TRBV6-5 to TRBJ1-4, with no clear D. The germline V gene encodes CDR1 MNHEY and CDR2 SVGAGI. CDR3 length equals 14 residues. Between the trimmed V and J ends, which lost 5 bases and 2 bases, there was a span of 9 bases. CDR3 nucleotides: TGTGCCAGCAGTCGAACAAGTACTAATGAAAAACTGTTTTTT. Encoded protein: CASSRTSTNEKLFF.

This CDR3 reads CASSSGGQGSSDQPQHF. The CDR3, as DNA: TGTGCCAGCAGCAGTGGGGGACAGGGGAGTTCTGATCAGCCCCAGCATTTT. The chain combines TRBV21-1 with TRBJ1-5; TRBD1 is the table's D call and was not checked against the DNA. TRBV21-1 is a pseudogene segment. This CDR3 has 17 amino acids.

The gene calls are TRBV10-3 and TRBJ2-1; 8 bases fit TRBD1. Germline lookup yields CDR1 ENHRY and CDR2 SYGVKD. Unmatched junction bases numbered 9, after V lost 0 bases and J lost 8 bases. CDR3 length equals 16 residues. The chain's CDR3 is CAISESLDRGAHEQFF. CDR3 DNA sequence: TGTGCCATCAGTGAGTCTCTCGACAGGGGAGCCCATGAGCAGTTCTTC.

The V and J genes are TRBV5-1 and TRBJ2-1; 12 nucleotides agree with TRBD2. The CDR3 extends over 16 amino acids. The V gene's germline CDR1 is SGHRS and CDR2 YFSETQ. V shed 2 bases and J 4 bases; nucleotides not matched to a gene: 4. The DNA of the CDR3 is TGCGCCAGCAGCTTCCCGGGACTAGCGGGTTACAATGAGCAGTTCTTC. Amino acids: CASSFPGLAGYNEQFF. The full variable domain, rest sourced from reference TRBV5-1 and TRBJ2-1, is KAGVTQTPRYLIKTRGQQVTLSCSPISGHRSVSWYQQTPGQGLQFLFEYFSETQRNKGNFPGRFSGRQFSNSRSEMNVSTLELGDSALYLCASSFPGLAGYNEQFFGPGTRLTVL.

The gene calls are TRBV28 and TRBJ2-1, with a possible D match to TRBD2 (5 bases). The CDR3 runs to 17 residues. The V end was cut by 7 bases, the J end by 7 bases, with 26 bases between. The germline V gene encodes CDR1 MDHEN and CDR2 SYDVKM. The CDR3 bases are TGTGCCAGCAACGATTCGGGGTATCAGGAGCTTAAGAATGAGCAGTTCTTC. Amino acids: CASNDSGYQELKNEQFF.

The rearrangement links TRBV18 to TRBJ2-3; 8 bases match TRBD1. V gave up 2 bases and J gave up 5 bases; unmatched junction bases: 9. This CDR3 is 16 amino acids long. Germline assignment: CDR1 KGHSH and CDR2 LQKENI. The CDR3 DNA follows: TGTGCCAGCTCACCAATCTCGACAGGGGCCGTAGATACGCAGTATTTT. Amino acid sequence: CASSPISTGAVDTQYF.

V is TRBV10-2 and J is TRBJ2-7; TRBD1 matches at 9 bases. Trimming cost V 5 bases and J 6 bases; bases outside gene matches: 8. The CDR3 is made up of 14 amino acids. Per germline, CDR1 WSHSY and CDR2 SAAADI. CDR3 loop: CASSPGQGIAEQYF. The DNA of the CDR3 is TGCGCCAGCAGTCCGGGACAGGGTATCGCCGAGCAGTACTTC.

The chain has TRBV9 and TRBJ2-1, with TRBD2 matching 10 bases. The trim removed 0 bases at V and 7 bases at J, leaving 7 bases unmatched. The germline CDR1 and CDR2 sequences are SGDLS and YYNGEE. This CDR3 is 16 amino acids long. CDR3 region: CASSVAVLAGVNEQFF. Here the CDR3 DNA reads TGTGCCAGCAGCGTAGCGGTGCTAGCGGGGGTTAATGAGCAGTTCTTC.

The CDR3 nucleotides are TGTGCCAGCAGCTTAGACTTCTTGTCGGGGGACATTCAGTACTTC. It encodes CASSLDFLSGDIQYF. The genes are TRBV7-9 and TRBJ2-4; tentative D call: TRBD2 (6 bases). V was cut by 1 base and J by 8 bases, with 15 bases left in between. Per germline, CDR1 SEHNR and CDR2 FQNEAQ (reference sequence). The CDR3 spans 15 residues.

This rearrangement joins TRBV28 to TRBJ2-5, with 10 bases that match TRBD2. CDR1 and CDR2 from the germline V gene are MDHEN and SYDVKM. Losses at the gene ends were 1 base for V and 5 bases for J; bases not matched to a gene: 7. The CDR3 totals 16 residues. The CDR3 DNA follows: TGTGCCAGCAGTTTATCTCTAGCGGGAGTAGGGGAGACCCAGTACTTC. Translated, it gives CASSLSLAGVGETQYF.